This TCR beta chain was recorded in a study of T cells in lung cancer brain metastases. Study as a whole: Most of the roughly 20 patients had smoked, with a median of approximately 44 pack-years. About 90% of the roughly 20 patients had no interval therapy between resections.

Note on this clone: No antigen is known for it.

Libraries were prepared by immunoSEQ multiplex PCR; TCRdb keeps only in-frame clonotypes and omits some of them. The table lists 5,000 to 7,000 clones, about nine tenths of them singletons, with less than 5% in the top ten. CDR3 length: 13 amino acids. Germline CDR1 LGHNA, CDR2 YNFKEQ. Trimming removed 5 bases from V and 8 bases from J, with 15 bases in between. Resection was for synchronous oligometastatic disease or a late solitary brain metastasis recurrence. Study-level results: Brain metastases had fewer unique productive clones than primaries (median approximately 1,600 versus 4,100).

The chain uses TRBV4-2 and TRBJ1-2; TRBD1 might be the D (6 bases). The sample was tumor tissue from the primary lung tumor. The origin of this receptor is a man in his 70s with non-small cell lung cancer. DNA of the CDR3: TGTGCCAGCAGCGTGGACAGACTAGACGGCTACACCTTC. Translation: CASSVDRLDGYTF.